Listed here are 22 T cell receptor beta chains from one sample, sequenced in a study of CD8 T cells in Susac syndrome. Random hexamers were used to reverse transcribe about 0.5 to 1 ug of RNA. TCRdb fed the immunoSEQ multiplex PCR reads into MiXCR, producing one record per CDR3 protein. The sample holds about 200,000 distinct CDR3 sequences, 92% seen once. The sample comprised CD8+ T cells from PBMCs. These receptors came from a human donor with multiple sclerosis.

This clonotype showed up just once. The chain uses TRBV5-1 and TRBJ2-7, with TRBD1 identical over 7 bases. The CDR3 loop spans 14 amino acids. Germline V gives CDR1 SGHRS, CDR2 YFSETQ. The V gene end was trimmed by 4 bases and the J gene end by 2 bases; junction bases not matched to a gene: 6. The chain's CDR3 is CASSQGDTAYEQYF. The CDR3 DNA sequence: TGCGCCAGCAGCCAGGGGGACACTGCCTACGAGCAGTACTTC.

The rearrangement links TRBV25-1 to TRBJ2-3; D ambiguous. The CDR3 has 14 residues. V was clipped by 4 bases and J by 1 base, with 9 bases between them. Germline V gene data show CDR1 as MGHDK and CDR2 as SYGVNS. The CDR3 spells CASSGVGGTDTQYF. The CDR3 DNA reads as TGTGCCAGCAGTGGGGTTGGGGGCACAGATACGCAGTATTTT.

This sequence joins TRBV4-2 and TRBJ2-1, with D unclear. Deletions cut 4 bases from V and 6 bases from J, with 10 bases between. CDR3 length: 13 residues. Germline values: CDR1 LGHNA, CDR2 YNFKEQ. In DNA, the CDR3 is TGTGCCAGCAGCCTAGATGGTACCAATGAGCAGTTCTTC. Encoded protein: CASSLDGTNEQFF.

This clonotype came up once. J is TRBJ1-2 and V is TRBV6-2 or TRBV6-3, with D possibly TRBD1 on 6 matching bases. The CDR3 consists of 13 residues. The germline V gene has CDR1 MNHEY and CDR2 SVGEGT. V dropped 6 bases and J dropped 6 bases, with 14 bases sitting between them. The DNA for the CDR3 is TGTGCCAGCAGACCCATGGGGGGCGATGGCTACACCTTC. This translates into CASRPMGGDGYTF.

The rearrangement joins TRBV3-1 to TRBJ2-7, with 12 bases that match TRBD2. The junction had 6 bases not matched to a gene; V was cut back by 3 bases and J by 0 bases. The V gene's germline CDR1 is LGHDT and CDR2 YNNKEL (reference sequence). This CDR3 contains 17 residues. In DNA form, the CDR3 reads TGTGCCAGCAGCCATGGCCTAGCGGGAGGGTCCTCCTACGAGCAGTACTTC. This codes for CASSHGLAGGSSYEQYF.

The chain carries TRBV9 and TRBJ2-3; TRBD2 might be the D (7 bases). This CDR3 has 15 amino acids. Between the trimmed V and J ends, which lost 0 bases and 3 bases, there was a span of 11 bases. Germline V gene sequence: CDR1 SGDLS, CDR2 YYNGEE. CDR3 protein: CASSVGEGDTDTQYF. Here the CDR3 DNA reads TGTGCCAGCAGCGTAGGGGAGGGGGATACAGATACGCAGTATTTT.

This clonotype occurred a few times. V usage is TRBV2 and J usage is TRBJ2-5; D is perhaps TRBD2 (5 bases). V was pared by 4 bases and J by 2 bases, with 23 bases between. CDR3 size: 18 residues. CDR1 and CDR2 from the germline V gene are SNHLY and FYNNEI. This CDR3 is CASSVPLEAGNTQETQYF. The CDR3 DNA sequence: TGTGCCAGCAGTGTCCCCCTGGAGGCCGGGAACACGCAAGAGACCCAGTACTTC.

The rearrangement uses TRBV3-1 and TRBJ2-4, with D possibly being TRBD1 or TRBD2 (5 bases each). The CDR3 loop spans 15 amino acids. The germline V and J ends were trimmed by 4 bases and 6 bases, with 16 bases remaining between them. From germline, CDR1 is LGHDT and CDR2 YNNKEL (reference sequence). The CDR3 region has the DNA TGTGCCAGCAGCCCTAAACCGGGACCCACAAACATTCAGTACTTC. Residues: CASSPKPGPTNIQYF.

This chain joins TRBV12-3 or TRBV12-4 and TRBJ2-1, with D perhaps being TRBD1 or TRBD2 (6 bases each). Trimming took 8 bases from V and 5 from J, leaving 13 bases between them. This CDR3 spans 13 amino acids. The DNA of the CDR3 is TGTGCCAGCGACCACGGGGGCAACAATGAGCAGTTCTTC. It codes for CASDHGGNNEQFF.

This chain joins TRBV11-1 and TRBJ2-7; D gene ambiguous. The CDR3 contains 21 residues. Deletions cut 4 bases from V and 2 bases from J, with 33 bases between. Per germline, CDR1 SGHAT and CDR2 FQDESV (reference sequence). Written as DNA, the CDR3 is TGTGCCAGCAGCTCCCCCCGCCCGACGCCTAATTCCGCTCAACCTACCTACGAGCAGTACTTC. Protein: CASSSPRPTPNSAQPTYEQYF.

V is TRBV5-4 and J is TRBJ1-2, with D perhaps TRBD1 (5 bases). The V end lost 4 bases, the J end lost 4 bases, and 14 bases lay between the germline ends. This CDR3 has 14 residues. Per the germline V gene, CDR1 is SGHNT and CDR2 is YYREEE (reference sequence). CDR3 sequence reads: CASSLDSFPYGYTF. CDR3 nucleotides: TGTGCCAGCAGCCTTGACAGCTTCCCCTATGGCTACACCTTC.

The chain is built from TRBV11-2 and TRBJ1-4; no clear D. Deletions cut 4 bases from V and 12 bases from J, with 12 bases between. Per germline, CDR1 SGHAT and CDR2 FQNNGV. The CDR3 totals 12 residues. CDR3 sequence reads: CASSSGGEELFF. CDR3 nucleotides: TGTGCCAGCAGCTCTGGCGGGGAAGAACTGTTTTTT.

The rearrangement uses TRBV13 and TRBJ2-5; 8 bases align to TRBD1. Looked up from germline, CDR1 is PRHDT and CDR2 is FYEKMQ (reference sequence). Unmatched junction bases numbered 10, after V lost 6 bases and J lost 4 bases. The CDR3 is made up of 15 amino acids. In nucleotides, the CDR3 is TGTGCCAGCAGTCCGGACAGGGTACAACGAGAGACCCAGTACTTC. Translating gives CASSPDRVQRETQYF.

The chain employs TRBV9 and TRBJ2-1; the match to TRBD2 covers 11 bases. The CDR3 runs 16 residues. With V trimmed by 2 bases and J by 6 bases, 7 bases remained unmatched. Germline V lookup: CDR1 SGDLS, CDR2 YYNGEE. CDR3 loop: CASSVHLAGGGNEQFF. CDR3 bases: TGTGCCAGCAGCGTTCATCTAGCGGGGGGAGGCAATGAGCAGTTCTTC.

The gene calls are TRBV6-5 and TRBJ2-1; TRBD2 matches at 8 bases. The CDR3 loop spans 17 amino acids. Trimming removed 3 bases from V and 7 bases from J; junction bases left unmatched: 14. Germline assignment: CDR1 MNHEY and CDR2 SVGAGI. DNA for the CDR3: TGTGCCAGCAGTTATCGATTAGCGGGGACCCTGGGTAATGAGCAGTTCTTC. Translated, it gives CASSYRLAGTLGNEQFF.

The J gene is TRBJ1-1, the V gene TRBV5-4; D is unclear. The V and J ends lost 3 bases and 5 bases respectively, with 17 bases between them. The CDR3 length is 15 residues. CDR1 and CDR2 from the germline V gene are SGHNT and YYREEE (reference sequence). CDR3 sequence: CASSSPTGLRTEAFF. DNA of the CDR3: TGTGCCAGCAGCTCCCCCACGGGTCTGAGGACTGAAGCTTTCTTT.

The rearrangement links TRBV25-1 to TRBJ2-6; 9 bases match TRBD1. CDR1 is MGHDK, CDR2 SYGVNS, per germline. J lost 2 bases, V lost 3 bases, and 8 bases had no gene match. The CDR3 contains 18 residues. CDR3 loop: CASSDQGQGVAGANVLTF. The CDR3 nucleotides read TGTGCCAGCAGTGACCAGGGACAGGGTGTCGCTGGGGCCAACGTCCTGACTTTC.

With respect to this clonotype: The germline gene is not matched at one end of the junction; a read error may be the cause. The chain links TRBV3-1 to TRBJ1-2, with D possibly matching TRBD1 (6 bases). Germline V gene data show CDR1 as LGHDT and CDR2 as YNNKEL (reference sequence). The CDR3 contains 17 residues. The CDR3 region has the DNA TGTGCCAGCAGCCAAGTGGGGGCATTTCGGACTAATTATGGCTACACCTTC. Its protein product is CASSQVGAFRTNYGYTF. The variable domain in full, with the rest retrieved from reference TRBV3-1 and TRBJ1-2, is DTAVSQTPKYLVTQMGNDKSIKCEQNLGHDTMYWYKQDSKKFLKIMFSYNNKELIINETVPNRFSPKSPDKAHLNLHINSLELGDSAVYFCASSQVGAFRTNYGYTFGSGTRLTVV.

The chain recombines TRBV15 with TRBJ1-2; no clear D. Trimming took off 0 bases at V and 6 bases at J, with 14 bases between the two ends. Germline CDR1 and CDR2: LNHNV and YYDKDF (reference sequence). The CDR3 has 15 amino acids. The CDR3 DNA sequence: TGTGCCACCAGCAGAGATTTTTTCGGAGGGAATGGCTACACCTTC. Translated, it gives CATSRDFFGGNGYTF.

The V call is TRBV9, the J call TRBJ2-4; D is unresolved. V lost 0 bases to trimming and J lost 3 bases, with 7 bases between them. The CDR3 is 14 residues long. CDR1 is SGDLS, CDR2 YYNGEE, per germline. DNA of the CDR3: TGTGCCAGCAGCGTAGGCAGTGGCAAAAACATTCAGTACTTC. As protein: CASSVGSGKNIQYF.

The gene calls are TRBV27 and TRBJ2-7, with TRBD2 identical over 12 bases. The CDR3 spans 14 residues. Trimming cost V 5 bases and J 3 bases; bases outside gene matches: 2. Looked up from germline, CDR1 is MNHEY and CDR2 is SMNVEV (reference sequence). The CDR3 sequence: CASSRTSGVYEQYF. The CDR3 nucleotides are TGTGCCAGCAGTCGGACTAGCGGGGTCTACGAGCAGTACTTC.

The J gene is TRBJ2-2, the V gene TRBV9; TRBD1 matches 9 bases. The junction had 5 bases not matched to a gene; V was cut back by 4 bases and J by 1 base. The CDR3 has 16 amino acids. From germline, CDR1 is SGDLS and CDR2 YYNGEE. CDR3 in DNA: TGTGCCAGCAGCCCTCCGGGACAGGGGAACACCGGGGAGCTGTTTTTT. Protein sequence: CASSPPGQGNTGELFF.